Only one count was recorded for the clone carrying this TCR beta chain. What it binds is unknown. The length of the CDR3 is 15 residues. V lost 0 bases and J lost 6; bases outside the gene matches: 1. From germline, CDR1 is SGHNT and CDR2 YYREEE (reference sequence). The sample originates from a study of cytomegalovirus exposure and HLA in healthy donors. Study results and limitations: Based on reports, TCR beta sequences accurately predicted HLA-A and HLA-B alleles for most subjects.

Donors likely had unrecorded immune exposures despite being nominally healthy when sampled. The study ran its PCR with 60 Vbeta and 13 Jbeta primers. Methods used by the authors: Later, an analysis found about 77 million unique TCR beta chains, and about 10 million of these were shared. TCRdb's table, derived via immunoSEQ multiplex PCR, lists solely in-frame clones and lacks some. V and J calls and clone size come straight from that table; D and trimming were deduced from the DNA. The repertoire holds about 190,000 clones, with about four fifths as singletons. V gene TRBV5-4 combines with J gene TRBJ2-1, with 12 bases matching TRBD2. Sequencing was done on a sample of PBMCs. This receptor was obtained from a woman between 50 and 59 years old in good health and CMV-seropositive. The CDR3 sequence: CASSLGTSGTNEQFF. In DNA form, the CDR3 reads TGTGCCAGCAGCTTGGGGACTAGCGGGACCAATGAGCAGTTCTTC.